This TCR beta chain appears in the sequencing data of a study of blood T cell repertoires in COVID-19. About the research overall: The origin of the acute and convalescent COVID-19 samples was the United States, Italy and Spain. The cDNA or gDNA used as material had been derived from T cells, B-cell-depleted T cells, or PBMCs.

The authors' processing: Scientists estimated how many nucleated cells there were by amplifying reference gene primers. The data were produced by immunoSEQ multiplex PCR, yet TCRdb's version contains in-frame clones alone and is incomplete. The V and J calls and clone size come from that table; D and trimming were worked out from the DNA. The repertoire has a few hundred thousand clones, around 88% of them found once; the top ten carry about 1.2%. V lost 1 base and J 3 bases, leaving 17 bases between the germline ends. The CDR3 extends over 17 amino acids. Germline loops: CDR1 SGHDN, CDR2 FVKESK. This clone was detected ten times or more.

V usage is TRBV14 and J usage is TRBJ2-3, with D possibly TRBD1 on 7 matching bases. The specimen was peripheral blood. The sequence was obtained from a woman aged 50 to 65 with acute or convalescent COVID-19. DNA of the CDR3: TGTGCCAGCAGCCAAGGATGGATGGAGGGGGCGACAGATACGCAGTATTTT. Translated: CASSQGWMEGATDTQYF.